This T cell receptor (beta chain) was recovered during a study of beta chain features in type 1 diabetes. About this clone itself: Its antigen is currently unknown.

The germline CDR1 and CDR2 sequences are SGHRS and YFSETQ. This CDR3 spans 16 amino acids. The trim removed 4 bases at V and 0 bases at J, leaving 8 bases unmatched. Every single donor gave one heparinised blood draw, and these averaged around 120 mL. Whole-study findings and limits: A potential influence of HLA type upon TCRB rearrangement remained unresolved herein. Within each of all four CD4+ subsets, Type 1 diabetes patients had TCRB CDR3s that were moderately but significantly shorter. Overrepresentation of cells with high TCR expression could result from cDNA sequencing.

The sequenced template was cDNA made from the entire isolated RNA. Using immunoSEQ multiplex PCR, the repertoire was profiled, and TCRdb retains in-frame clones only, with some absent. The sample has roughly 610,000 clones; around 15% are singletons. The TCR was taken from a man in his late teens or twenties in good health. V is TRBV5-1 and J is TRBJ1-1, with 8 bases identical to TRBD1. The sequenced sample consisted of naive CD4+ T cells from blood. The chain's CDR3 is CASSRFGTGLNTEAFF. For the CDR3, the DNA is TGCGCCAGCAGCCGTTTCGGGACAGGACTGAACACTGAAGCTTTCTTT.